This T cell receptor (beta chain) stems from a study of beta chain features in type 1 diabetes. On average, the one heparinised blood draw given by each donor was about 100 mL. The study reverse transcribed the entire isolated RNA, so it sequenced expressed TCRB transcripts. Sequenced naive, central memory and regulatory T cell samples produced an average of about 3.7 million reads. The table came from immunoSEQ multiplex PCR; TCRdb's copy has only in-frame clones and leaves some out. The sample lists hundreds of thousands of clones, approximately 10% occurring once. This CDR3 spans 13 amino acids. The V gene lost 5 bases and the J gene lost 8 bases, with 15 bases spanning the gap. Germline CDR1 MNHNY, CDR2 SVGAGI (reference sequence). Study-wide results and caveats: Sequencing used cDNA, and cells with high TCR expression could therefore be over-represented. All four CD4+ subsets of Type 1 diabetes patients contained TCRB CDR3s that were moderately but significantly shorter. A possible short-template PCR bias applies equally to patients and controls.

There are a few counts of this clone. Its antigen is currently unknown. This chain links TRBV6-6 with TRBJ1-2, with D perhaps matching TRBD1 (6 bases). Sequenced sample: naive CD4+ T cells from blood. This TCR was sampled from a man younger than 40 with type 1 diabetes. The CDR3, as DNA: TGTGCCAGCAGTCCACAGGGAAAGGGCGGCTACACCTTC. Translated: CASSPQGKGGYTF.